The entry that follows covers one T cell receptor beta chain sequence. This CDR3 region has 15 residues. CDR1 is MNHEY, CDR2 SVGAGI, per germline. Trimming shortened V by 6 bases and J by 0 bases, and 12 bases separated the two germline ends. In the source study's methods: Using reference gene primer amplification, nucleated cell counts were estimated. This table comes from immunoSEQ multiplex PCR, and its TCRdb copy is limited to in-frame clones, with some not included. The V and J calls and clone size come from that table; D and trimming were worked out from the DNA. The sample yields 130,000 to 150,000 clones, roughly 87% seen once. The source of the sample is a study of blood T cell repertoires in COVID-19. Across the study: Samples taken during acute and convalescent COVID-19 were collected in the United States, Italy and Spain.

This chain joins TRBV6-5 and TRBJ1-3; tentatively, D is TRBD1 (5 bases). This sequence was found in a man between 70 and 80 years old with acute or convalescent COVID-19. Material: peripheral blood. CDR3: CASRRTGASGNTIYF. The CDR3, as DNA: TGTGCCAGCAGGCGTACAGGAGCCTCTGGAAACACCATATATTTT.